This T cell receptor (beta chain) was documented in a study of shared clonotypes between healthy human individuals. Findings and limits, study-wide: Few donors restricted represented genetic and exposure-history diversity. Tissues were not sampled, only blood, and their repertoires likely differ.

In the authors' workflow: With immunoSEQ giving junction-only sequences and no quality scores, filtering differed. Assay used: immunoSEQ multiplex PCR; TCRdb lists only in-frame clones, some missing. That table supplies the V and J calls and clone size; D and trimming were determined from the DNA. The table has 400,000 to 550,000 clones, roughly 85% seen once. Of note for this clone: Its antigen is undetermined.

Deletions cut 0 bases from V and 11 bases from J, with 17 bases between. This CDR3 is 14 amino acids long. CDR1 LGHNA and CDR2 YNFKEQ come from the germline V gene. The V gene is TRBV4-2, the J gene TRBJ2-7, with D possibly being TRBD2 (6 bases). Sequencing was carried out using PBMCs. The source is a woman in her thirties or forties in good health. Some clones in this sample may be carry-over from other donors' samples. The chain's CDR3 is CASSQDLVGTSKYF. The CDR3 DNA is TGTGCCAGCAGCCAAGATTTGGTAGGGACTTCTAAGTACTTC.